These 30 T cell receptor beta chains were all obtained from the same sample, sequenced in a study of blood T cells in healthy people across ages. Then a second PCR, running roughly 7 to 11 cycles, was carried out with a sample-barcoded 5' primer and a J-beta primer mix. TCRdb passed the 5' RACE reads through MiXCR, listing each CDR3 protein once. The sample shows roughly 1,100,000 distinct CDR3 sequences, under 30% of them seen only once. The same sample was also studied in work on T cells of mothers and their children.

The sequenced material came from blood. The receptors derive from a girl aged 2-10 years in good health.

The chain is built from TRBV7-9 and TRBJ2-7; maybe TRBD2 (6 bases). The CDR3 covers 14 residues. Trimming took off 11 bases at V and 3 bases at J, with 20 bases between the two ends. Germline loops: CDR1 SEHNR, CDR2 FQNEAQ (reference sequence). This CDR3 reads CAAGPGSGYYEQYF. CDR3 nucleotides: TGTGCCGCGGGGCCGGGGTCGGGTTACTACGAGCAGTACTTC.

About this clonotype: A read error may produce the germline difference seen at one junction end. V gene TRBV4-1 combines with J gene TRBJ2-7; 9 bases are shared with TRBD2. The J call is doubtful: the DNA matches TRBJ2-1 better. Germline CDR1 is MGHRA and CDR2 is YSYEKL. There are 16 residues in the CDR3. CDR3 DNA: TGCGCCAGCAGTCAAGGTCCTAGCGGGAATATGAATGAGCAGTTCTTC. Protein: CASSQGPSGNMNEQFF.

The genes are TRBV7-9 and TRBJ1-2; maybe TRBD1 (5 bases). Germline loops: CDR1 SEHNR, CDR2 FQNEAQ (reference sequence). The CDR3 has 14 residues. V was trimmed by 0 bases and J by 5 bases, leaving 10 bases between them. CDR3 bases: TGTGCCAGCAGCTTAGCGCTTCAGGGTTATGGCTACACCTTC. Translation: CASSLALQGYGYTF.

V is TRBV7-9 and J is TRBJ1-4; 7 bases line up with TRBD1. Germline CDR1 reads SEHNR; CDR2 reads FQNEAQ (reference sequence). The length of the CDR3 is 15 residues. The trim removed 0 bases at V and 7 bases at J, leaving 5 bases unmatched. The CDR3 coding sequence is TGTGCCAGCAGCTTAGCGACAGGGAACGGTGAAAAACTGTTTTTT. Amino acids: CASSLATGNGEKLFF.

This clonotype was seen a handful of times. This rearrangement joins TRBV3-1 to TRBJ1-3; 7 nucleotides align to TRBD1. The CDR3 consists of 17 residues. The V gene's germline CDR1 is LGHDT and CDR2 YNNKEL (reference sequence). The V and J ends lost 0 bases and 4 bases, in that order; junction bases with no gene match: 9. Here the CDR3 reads CASSQDFRGLGGNTIYF. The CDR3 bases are TGTGCCAGCAGCCAAGATTTCAGGGGGTTGGGGGGAAACACCATATATTTT.

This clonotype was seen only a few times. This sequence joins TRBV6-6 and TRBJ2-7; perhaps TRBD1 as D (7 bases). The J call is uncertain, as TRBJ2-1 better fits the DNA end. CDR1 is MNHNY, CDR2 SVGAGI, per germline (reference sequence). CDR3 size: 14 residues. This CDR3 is CATTGTVGGNEQFF. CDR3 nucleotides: TGTGCCACGACCGGGACAGTCGGAGGGAATGAGCAGTTCTTC.

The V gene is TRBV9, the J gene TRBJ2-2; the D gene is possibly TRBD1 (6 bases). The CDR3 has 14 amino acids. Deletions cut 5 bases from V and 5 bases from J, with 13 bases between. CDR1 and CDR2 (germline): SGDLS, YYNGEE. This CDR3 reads CASSPGQTTGELFF. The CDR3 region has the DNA TGTGCCAGCAGTCCGGGACAAACGACCGGGGAGCTGTTTTTT. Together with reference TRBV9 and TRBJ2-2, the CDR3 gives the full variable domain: DSGVTQTPKHLITATGQRVTLRCSPRSGDLSVYWYQQSLDQGLQFLIQYYNGEERAKGNILERFSAQQFPDLHSELNLSSLELGDSALYFCASSPGQTTGELFFGEGSRLTVL.

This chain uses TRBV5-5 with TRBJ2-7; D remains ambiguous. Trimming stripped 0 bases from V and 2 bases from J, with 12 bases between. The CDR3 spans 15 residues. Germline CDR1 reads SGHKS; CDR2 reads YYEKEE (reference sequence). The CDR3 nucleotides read TGTGCCAGCAGCTTGGGTGAGGCGCTTACCTACGAGCAGTACTTC. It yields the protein CASSLGEALTYEQYF. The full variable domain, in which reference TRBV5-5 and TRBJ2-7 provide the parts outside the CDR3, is DAGVTQSPTHLIKTRGQQVTLRCSPISGHKSVSWYQQVLGQGPQFIFQYYEKEERGRGNFPDRFSARQFPNYSSELNVNALLLGDSALYLCASSLGEALTYEQYFGPGTRLTVT.

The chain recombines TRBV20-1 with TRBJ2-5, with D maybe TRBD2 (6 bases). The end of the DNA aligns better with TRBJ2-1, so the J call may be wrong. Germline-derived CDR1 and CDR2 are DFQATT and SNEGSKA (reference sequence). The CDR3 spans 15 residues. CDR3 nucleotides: TGCAGTGCTAGCCCCAGCGGAGGGGTGGTCTATGAGCAGTTCTTC. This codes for CSASPSGGVVYEQFF.

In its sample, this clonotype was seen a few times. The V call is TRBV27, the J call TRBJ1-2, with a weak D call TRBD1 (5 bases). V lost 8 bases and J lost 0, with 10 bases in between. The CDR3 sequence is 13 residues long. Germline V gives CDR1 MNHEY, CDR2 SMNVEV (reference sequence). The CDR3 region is CASSWGTNYGYTF. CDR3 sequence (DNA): TGTGCCAGCTCCTGGGGGACTAACTATGGCTACACCTTC.

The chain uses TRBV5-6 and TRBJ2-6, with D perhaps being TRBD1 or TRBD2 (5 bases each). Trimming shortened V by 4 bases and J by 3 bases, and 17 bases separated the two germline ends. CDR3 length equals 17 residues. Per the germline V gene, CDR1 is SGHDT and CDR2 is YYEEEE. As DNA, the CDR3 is TGTGCCAGCAGCGTGGGACGTCGGTATGGTGGGGCCAACGTCCTGACTTTC. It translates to CASSVGRRYGGANVLTF.

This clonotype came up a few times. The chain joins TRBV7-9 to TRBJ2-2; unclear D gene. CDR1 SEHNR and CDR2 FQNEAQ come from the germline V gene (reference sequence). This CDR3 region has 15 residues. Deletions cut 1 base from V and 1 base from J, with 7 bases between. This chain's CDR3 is CASSLELENTGELFF. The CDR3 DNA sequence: TGTGCCAGCAGCTTAGAGCTTGAGAACACCGGGGAGCTGTTTTTT. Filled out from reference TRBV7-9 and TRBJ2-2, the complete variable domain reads DTGVSQNPRHKITKRGQNVTFRCDPISEHNRLYWYRQTLGQGPEFLTYFQNEAQLEKSRLLSDRFSAERPKGSFSTLEIQRTEQGDSAMYLCASSLELENTGELFFGEGSRLTVL.

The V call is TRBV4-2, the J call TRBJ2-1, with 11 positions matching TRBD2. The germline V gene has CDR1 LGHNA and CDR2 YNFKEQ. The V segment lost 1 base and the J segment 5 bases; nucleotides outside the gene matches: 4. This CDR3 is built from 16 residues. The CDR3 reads CASSQASGGPHNEQFF. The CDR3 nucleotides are TGTGCCAGCAGCCAAGCTAGCGGGGGGCCCCACAATGAGCAGTTCTTC.

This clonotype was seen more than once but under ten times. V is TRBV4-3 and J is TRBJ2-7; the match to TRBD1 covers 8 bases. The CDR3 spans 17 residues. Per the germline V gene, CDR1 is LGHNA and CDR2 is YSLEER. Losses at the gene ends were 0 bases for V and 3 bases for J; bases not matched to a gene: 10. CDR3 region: CASSQDTAGGEDYEQYF. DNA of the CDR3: TGCGCCAGCAGCCAAGATACGGCAGGGGGCGAAGACTACGAGCAGTACTTC.

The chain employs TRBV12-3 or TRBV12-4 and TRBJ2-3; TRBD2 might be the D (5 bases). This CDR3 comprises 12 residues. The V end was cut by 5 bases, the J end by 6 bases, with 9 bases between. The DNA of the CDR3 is TGTGCCAGCAGTCCAGAGCGGGATACGCAGTATTTT. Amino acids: CASSPERDTQYF.

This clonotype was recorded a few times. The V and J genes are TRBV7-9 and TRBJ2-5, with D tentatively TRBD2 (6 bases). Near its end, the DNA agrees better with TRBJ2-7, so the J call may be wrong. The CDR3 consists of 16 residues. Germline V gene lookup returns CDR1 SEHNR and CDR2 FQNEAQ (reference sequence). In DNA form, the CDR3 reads TGTGCCAGCAGCTCCCGAGGGAGCGGGTCCTCCTACGAGCAGTACTTC. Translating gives CASSSRGSGSSYEQYF.

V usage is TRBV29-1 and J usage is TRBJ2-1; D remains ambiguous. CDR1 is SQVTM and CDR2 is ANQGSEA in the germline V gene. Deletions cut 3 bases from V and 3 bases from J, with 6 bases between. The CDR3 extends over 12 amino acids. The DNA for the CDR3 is TGCAGCGTTGAGAGCTTCTACAATGAGCAGTTCTTC. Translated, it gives CSVESFYNEQFF.

The DNA for the CDR3 is TGTGCCACCAAAGATAGCGGGGTGAGAAACGAGCAGTACTTC. This translates into CATKDSGVRNEQYF. The V gene is TRBV15, the J gene TRBJ2-7, with 8 positions matching TRBD2. This CDR3 region has 14 residues. Looked up from germline, CDR1 is LNHNV and CDR2 is YYDKDF (reference sequence). With V trimmed by 7 bases and J by 5 bases, 10 bases remained unmatched. Complete variable domain (other parts from reference TRBV15 and TRBJ2-7): DAMVIQNPRYQVTQFGKPVTLSCSQTLNHNVMYWYQQKSSQAPKLLFHYYDKDFNNEADTPDNFQSRRPNTSFCFLDIRSPGLGDTAMYLCATKDSGVRNEQYFGPGTRLTVT.

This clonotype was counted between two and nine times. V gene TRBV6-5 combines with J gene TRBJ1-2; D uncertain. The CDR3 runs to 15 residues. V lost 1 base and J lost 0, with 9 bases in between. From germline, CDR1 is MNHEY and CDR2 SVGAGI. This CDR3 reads CASSYWAGANYGYTF. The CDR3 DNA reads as TGTGCCAGCAGTTACTGGGCAGGAGCTAACTATGGCTACACCTTC.

This chain's CDR3 is CASSKTPDTQYF. The CDR3 bases are TGTGCCAGCAGCAAAACCCCAGATACGCAGTATTTT. The chain couples TRBV7-9 to TRBJ2-3; D not resolved. CDR3 length equals 12 residues. The V gene's germline CDR1 is SEHNR and CDR2 FQNEAQ (reference sequence). Trimming took off 5 bases at V and 4 bases at J, with 7 bases between the two ends.

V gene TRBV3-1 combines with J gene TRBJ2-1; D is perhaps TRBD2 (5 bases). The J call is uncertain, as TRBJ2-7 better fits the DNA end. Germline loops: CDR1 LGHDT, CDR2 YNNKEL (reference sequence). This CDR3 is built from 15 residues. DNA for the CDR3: TGTGCCAGCAGCCAAGATCTCATGGACTCCCGCGAGCAGTACTTC. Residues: CASSQDLMDSREQYF.

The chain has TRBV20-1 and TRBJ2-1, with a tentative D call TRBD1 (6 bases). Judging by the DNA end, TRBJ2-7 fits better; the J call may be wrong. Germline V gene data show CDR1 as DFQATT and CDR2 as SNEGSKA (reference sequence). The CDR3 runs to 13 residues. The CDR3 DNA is TGCAGTGCTGCGAAGACAGGCTCCTACGAGCAGTACTTC. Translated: CSAAKTGSYEQYF.

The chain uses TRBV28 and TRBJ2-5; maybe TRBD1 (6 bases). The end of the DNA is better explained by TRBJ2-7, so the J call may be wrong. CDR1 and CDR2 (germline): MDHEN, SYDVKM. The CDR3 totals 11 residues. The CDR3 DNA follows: TGTGCCAGCATCACAGGGCACGAGCAGTACTTC. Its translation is CASITGHEQYF.

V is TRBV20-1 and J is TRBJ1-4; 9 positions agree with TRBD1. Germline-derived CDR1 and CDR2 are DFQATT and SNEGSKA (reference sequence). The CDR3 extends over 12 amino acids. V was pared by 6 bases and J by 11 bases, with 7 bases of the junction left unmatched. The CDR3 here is CSAAGQGYKLFF. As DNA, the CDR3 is TGCAGTGCCGCAGGACAGGGGTATAAACTGTTTTTT.

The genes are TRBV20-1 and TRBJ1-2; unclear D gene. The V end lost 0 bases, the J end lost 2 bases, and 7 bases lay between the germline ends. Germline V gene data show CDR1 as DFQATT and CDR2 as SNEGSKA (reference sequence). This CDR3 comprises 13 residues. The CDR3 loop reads CSARDTANYGYTF. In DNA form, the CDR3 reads TGCAGTGCTAGAGATACAGCGAACTATGGCTACACCTTC.

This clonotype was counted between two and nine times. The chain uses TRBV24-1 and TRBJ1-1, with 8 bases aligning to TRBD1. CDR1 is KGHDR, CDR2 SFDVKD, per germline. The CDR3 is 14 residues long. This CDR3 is CATPDRVNSDEAFF. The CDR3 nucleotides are TGTGCTACCCCGGACAGGGTGAATTCGGATGAAGCTTTCTTT.

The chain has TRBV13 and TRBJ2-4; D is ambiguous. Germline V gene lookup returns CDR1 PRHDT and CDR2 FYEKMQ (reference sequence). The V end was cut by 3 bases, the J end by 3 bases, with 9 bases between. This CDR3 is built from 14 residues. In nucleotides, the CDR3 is TGTGCCAGCAGCTTCGAGGTAGACAAAAACATTCAGTACTTC. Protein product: CASSFEVDKNIQYF.

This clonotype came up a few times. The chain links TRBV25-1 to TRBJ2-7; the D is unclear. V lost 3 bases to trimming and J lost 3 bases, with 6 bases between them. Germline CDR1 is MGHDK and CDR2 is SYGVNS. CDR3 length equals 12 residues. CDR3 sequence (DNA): TGTGCCAGCAGTGACCTAAACTACGAGCAGTACTTC. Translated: CASSDLNYEQYF.

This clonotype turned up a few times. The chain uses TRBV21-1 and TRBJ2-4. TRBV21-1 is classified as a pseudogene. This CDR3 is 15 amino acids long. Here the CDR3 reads CASSKPSGAKNIQYF. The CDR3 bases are TGTGCCAGCAGCAAACCTTCGGGAGCCAAAAACATTCAGTACTTC.

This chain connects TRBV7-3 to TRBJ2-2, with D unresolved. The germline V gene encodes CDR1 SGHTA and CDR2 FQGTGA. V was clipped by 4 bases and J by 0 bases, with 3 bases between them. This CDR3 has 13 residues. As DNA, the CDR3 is TGTGCCAGCAGCTCTGCGAACACCGGGGAGCTGTTTTTT. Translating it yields CASSSANTGELFF.